This T cell receptor beta chain was documented in a study of CD8+ T cells in alopecia areata. CDR1 is KGHSY and CDR2 is FQNENV in the germline V gene. Trimming removed 1 base from V and 11 bases from J, with 15 bases in between. The CDR3 covers 13 residues. Study-wide points: Normal scalp had lower clonality than lesional scalp, with alopecia totalis/universalis lesions showing this most strongly.

With regard to this clone: Antigen: not known.

RNA extraction and reverse transcription yielded cDNA as sequencing template. The repertoire was sequenced with immunoSEQ multiplex PCR; TCRdb's copy has only in-frame clones and lacks some. In the table there are about 97,000 clones, 41% of which are singletons. The TCR comes from a human donor with alopecia areata. Sequenced input: CD4+ T cells sorted from blood. This sequence joins TRBV16 and TRBJ2-7; D possibly corresponds to TRBD1 (5 bases). CDR3 nucleotide sequence: TGTGCCAGCAGCCAATATCAGGGCCAAAAGGAGTACTTC. As protein: CASSQYQGQKEYF.